This T cell receptor beta chain was found in a study of CD8 T cells in ankylosing spondylitis. V was shortened by 3 bases and J by 4 bases, with 7 bases between the two germline ends. This CDR3 has 13 residues. MiXCR, run by TCRdb on the 5' RACE reads, gives a single entry per CDR3 protein. The sample has some 240,000 distinct CDR3 sequences; 8.6% are singletons. This sequence originates from a male donor with ankylosing spondylitis or in good health (not recorded which). The rearrangement joins TRBV12-3 or TRBV12-4 to TRBJ1-5; D gene uncertain. Sequencing was done on a sample of blood, either unsorted or a sorted T cell fraction (not recorded which). The CDR3 is CASSLIRNQPQHF. CDR3 sequence (DNA): TGTGCCAGCAGTTTGATTAGGAATCAGCCCCAGCATTTT.